The 10 T cell receptor beta chains below were found in one sample sequenced in a study of blood T cell repertoires in COVID-19. TCRdb's copy holds only in-frame clones and misses some; the assay was immunoSEQ multiplex PCR. There are 200,000 to 300,000 clones in the sample; over 75% occur only once, and about 0.7% lies in the top ten. Sequencing was performed on peripheral blood. These receptors were obtained from a human donor in a cohort sampled during active COVID-19.

The rearrangement links TRBV10-3 to TRBJ2-2, with TRBD2 matching over 8 bases. V shed 8 bases and J 6 bases; nucleotides not matched to a gene: 5. Germline CDR1 reads ENHRY; CDR2 reads SYGVKD. The CDR3 contains 13 residues. The CDR3 DNA follows: TGTGCCATCGGCGGGGGGATTGCCGGGGAGCTGTTTTTT. Translation: CAIGGGIAGELFF.

V is TRBV28 and J is TRBJ2-5; the D gene is possibly TRBD2 (5 bases). The CDR3 extends over 14 amino acids. V was trimmed by 2 bases and J by 6 bases, leaving 13 bases between them. The germline V gene has CDR1 MDHEN and CDR2 SYDVKM. The CDR3 bases are TGTGCCAGCAGTTTAACGGGAACGTTGAAGACCCAGTACTTC. Its translation is CASSLTGTLKTQYF. Supplemented by reference TRBV28 and TRBJ2-5, the full variable domain reads DVKVTQSSRYLVKRTGEKVFLECVQDMDHENMFWYRQDPGLGLRLIYFSYDVKMKEKGDIPEGYSVSREKKERFSLILESASTNQTSMYLCASSLTGTLKTQYFGPGTRLLVL.

V gene TRBV28 combines with J gene TRBJ2-3; 9 positions agree with TRBD2. Germline trimming cut 6 bases from V and 3 bases from J; bases unmatched to any gene: 13. The CDR3 runs 17 residues. CDR1 and CDR2 (germline): MDHEN, SYDVKM. This chain's CDR3 is CASSLRGLATRTDTQYF. CDR3 sequence (DNA): TGTGCCAGCAGCCTCCGCGGACTAGCGACGAGAACAGATACGCAGTATTTT.

This sequence joins TRBV30 and TRBJ2-7; D gene ambiguous. The CDR3 length is 13 residues. Trimming removed 4 bases at V and 0 bases at J, with 10 bases between. Germline V gene data show CDR1 as GTSNPN and CDR2 as SVGIG (reference sequence). Written as DNA, the CDR3 is TGTGCCTGGAATGAGGAGTTCTCCTACGAGCAGTACTTC. This gives the protein CAWNEEFSYEQYF.

This chain joins TRBV7-6 and TRBJ1-1; D gene unclear. Trimming took off 1 base at V and 4 bases at J, with 13 bases between the two ends. This CDR3 region has 15 residues. Looked up from germline, CDR1 is SGHVS and CDR2 is FNYEAQ. The CDR3 is CASSLVGGQSTEAFF. CDR3 sequence (DNA): TGTGCCAGCAGCTTAGTCGGCGGGCAGAGCACTGAAGCTTTCTTT. Together with reference TRBV7-6 and TRBJ1-1, the CDR3 gives the full variable domain: GAGVSQSPRYKVTKRGQDVALRCDPISGHVSLYWYRQALGQGPEFLTYFNYEAQQDKSGLPNDRFSAERPEGSISTLTIQRTEQRDSAMYRCASSLVGGQSTEAFFGQGTRLTVV.

Only one count was recorded for this clone. The chain combines TRBV30 with TRBJ1-4; TRBD1 might be the D (5 bases). This CDR3 has 13 residues. V lost 3 bases and J lost 5, with 10 bases in between. Germline loops: CDR1 GTSNPN, CDR2 SVGIG (reference sequence). The CDR3 region has the DNA TGTGCCTGGAGAGTAGGGGTGAATGAAAAACTGTTTTTT. This codes for CAWRVGVNEKLFF. Combining the CDR3 with reference TRBV30 and TRBJ1-4 gives the whole variable domain SQTIHQWPATLVQPVGSPLSLECTVEGTSNPNLYWYRQAAGRGLQLLFYSVGIGQISSEVPQNLSASRPQDRQFILSSKKLLLSDSGFYLCAWRVGVNEKLFFGSGTQLSVL.

This clone was seen once. The chain links TRBV7-2 to TRBJ2-1; 8 bases align to TRBD2. The V segment lost 2 bases and the J segment 7 bases; nucleotides outside the gene matches: 10. This CDR3 comprises 16 residues. CDR1 and CDR2 (germline): SGHTA, FQGNSA. This CDR3 is CASSLSSGIVGNEQFF. The DNA of the CDR3 is TGTGCCAGCAGCTTAAGTAGCGGGATAGTTGGAAATGAGCAGTTCTTC.

This chain joins TRBV30 and TRBJ2-1, with 7 bases matching TRBD2. V trimming: 0 bases; J trimming: 6 bases; junction bases outside the gene matches: 8. The CDR3 has 15 residues. The germline V gene has CDR1 GTSNPN and CDR2 SVGIG (reference sequence). CDR3 nucleotides: TGTGCCTGGAGTGTACTTATGGGGGGGACCAATGAGCAGTTCTTC. Its protein product is CAWSVLMGGTNEQFF.

V is TRBV27 and J is TRBJ2-5, with D maybe TRBD1 (5 bases). The CDR3 totals 15 residues. The germline V gene has CDR1 MNHEY and CDR2 SMNVEV (reference sequence). The V end lost 6 bases, the J end lost 0 bases, and 14 bases lay between the germline ends. CDR3 sequence: CASSFLQDYQETQYF. Here the CDR3 DNA reads TGTGCCAGCAGCTTTTTACAGGATTACCAAGAGACCCAGTACTTC.

The chain uses TRBV2 and TRBJ2-7; a weak D match, TRBD2 (5 bases). Between the trimmed V and J ends, which lost 6 bases and 3 bases, there was a span of 18 bases. The length of the CDR3 is 15 residues. The germline V gene has CDR1 SNHLY and CDR2 FYNNEI. CDR3 nucleotide sequence: TGTGCCAGCAGGGGAGTGGGTGGAGGAGGCTACGAGCAGTACTTC. Protein: CASRGVGGGGYEQYF.